The clone carrying this T cell receptor beta chain was observed once. Its antigen is still unknown. Profiled with immunoSEQ multiplex PCR; TCRdb holds only in-frame clones, not every one. The table includes about 300,000 clones, 88% detected once. This sample was taken from a study of cytomegalovirus exposure and HLA in healthy donors. Between the trimmed V and J ends, which lost 4 bases and 4 bases, there was a span of 8 bases. This CDR3 has 13 amino acids. CDR1 and CDR2 (germline): MDHEN, SYDVKM. Regarding the study as a whole: Later, an analysis found that TCR clusters from the first cohort tended to co-occur in the roughly 120 validation repertoires. Three chains linked to CMV were shown in vitro to be specific for CMV antigens. Cytomegalovirus association was assigned to over 150 TCR beta chains. Reports described diagnosis of cytomegalovirus status by the classifier as highly specific and sensitive.

The specimen was PBMCs. The receptor was derived from a woman between 18 and 29 years old in good health and CMV-seronegative. This chain joins TRBV28 and TRBJ2-1; tentative D call: TRBD1 (5 bases). The CDR3 DNA sequence: TGTGCCAGCAGTTCCTACAGGTACAATGAGCAGTTCTTC. This codes for CASSSYRYNEQFF.